This TCR beta chain was documented in a study of blood T cell repertoires in COVID-19 (dated by TCRdb to about 2020). At the level of the whole study: Samples covering the acute and convalescent phases of COVID-19 were provided by collaborators in the United States, Italy and Spain. The prospective study material was composed of cDNA or gDNA derived from T cells, B-cell-depleted T cells, or PBMCs. The dataset comprised deeply sampled blood TCRbeta repertoires from subjects exposed to, actively infected with, or recovered from COVID-19. The repertoires were made available in a free public database intended to serve as a resource for research on the immune response to SARS-CoV-2. The samples were drawn from two sources: the first 160 participants of the ongoing ImmuneRACE study, and 1,254 subjects contributed by 6 global collaborators. Nearly every sample came with metadata listing a de-identified subject ID, COVID-19 status, age in years and sex. Where available, HLA class I and class II types were taken from metadata supplied by the sample provider and were not determined by assay-based typing.

Findings and caveats that apply to the study as a whole: How much clinical and demographic metadata was included differed by source and by participant, and the metadata was provided uncurated.

The immunoSEQ Assay, a bias-controlled multiplex PCR, was used to amplify TCRbeta CDR3 regions from genomic DNA. For the original study's pipeline: The number of nucleated cells in each sample was estimated by amplification of reference gene primers within the assay. To quantify the absolute abundance of each unique TCRbeta CDR3 rearrangement, sequence reads were collapsed and filtered. For each sample, productive Simpson clonality was calculated as the square root of Simpson's diversity index over productive rearrangements. TCRdb carries this immuneACCESS record with in-frame sequences only. Its versions omit some clonotypes, under half of them owing to an unresolved V gene in the studies checked, with the rest unexplained. V, J and clone size are taken as reported in that table, and D and trimming were inferred from the DNA itself. This sample gives 210,000 or so clones in total; approximately 88% of them show up just once. Around 3.8% of the sample goes to the ten largest clones.

The CDR3 numbers 15 residues from cysteine through phenylalanine. Only the CDR3 DNA is retained, 45 bases long and in frame from the first base. The junction shows trimming of 3 bases on V and 4 bases on J, and the gene matches do not reach 4 bases of it. CDR1 and CDR2, looked up from the germline V gene (reference sequence), are LGHDT and YNNKEL. This clone was seen once. Its antigen is still unknown. The sample holds no much larger clone one base away, and base qualities are not on file. Participants in the prospective study were aged 18 to 89 years, lived in about two dozen United States geographic areas, and enrolled through a virtual design. To assign participants to cohorts, the prospective study relied on clinical history that participants themselves reported in a screening survey and a study questionnaire. Exposed participants were defined as having been in contact with someone with a PCR-confirmed or clinician-diagnosed COVID-19 case within 2 weeks of study entry. In the prospective study, mobile phlebotomists collected whole blood, serum and a nasopharyngeal or oropharyngeal swab from each participant. Over an approximately 2-month period, participants in the prospective study had the option of providing additional blood draws and questionnaires. Before DNA extraction, blood samples from the prospective study were shipped at room temperature or frozen.

The receptor comes from a woman between 25 and 40 years old who had been exposed to COVID-19. Here the chain combines TRBV3-1 (or the pseudogene TRBV3-2) and TRBJ2-4, with TRBD2 identical over 9 junction bases. The sequenced sample consisted of PBMCs or T cells enriched from blood (not recorded which). The CDR3 protein is CASSHSTSGKNIQYF. The DNA reads as follows: TGTGCCAGCAGCCATTCCACTAGCGGGAAAAACATTCAGTACTTC.